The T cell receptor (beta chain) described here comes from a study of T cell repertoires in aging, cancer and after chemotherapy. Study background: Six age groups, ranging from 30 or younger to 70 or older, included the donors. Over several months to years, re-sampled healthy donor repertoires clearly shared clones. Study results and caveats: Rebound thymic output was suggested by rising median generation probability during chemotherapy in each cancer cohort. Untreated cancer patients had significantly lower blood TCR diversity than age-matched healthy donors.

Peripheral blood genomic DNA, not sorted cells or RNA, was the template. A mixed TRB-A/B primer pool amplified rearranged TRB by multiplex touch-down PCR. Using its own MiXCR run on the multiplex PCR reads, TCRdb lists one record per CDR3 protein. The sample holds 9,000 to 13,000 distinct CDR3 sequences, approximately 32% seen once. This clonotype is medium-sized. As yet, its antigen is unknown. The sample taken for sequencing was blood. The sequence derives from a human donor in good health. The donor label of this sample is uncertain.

DNA for the CDR3: TGCAGCGTTGCTCTTAGACTGACAGGGAACTATGGCTACACCTTC. Translating gives CSVALRLTGNYGYTF. J is TRBJ1-2 and V is TRBV29-1, with 7 bases aligning to TRBD1. Germline CDR1 SQVTM, CDR2 ANQGSEA. Trimming removed 4 bases from V and 2 bases from J; junction bases left unmatched: 10. The CDR3 totals 15 residues.